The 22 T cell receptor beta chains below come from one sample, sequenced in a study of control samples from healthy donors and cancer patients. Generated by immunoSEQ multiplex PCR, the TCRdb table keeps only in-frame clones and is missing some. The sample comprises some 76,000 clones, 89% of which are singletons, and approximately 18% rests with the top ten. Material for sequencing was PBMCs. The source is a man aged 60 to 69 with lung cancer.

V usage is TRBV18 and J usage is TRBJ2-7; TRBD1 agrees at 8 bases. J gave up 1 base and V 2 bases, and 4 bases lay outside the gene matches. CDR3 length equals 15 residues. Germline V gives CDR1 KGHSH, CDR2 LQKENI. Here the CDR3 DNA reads TGTGCCAGCTCACCAACCAGGGGGCTATCCTACGAGCAGTACTTC. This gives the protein CASSPTRGLSYEQYF.

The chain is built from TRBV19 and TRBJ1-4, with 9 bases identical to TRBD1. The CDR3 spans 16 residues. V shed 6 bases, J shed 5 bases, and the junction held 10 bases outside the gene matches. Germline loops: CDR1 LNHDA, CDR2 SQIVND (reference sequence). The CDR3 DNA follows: TGTGCCAGTAGGTTAAACGCCGGGACAGGGAATGAAAAACTGTTTTTT. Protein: CASRLNAGTGNEKLFF.

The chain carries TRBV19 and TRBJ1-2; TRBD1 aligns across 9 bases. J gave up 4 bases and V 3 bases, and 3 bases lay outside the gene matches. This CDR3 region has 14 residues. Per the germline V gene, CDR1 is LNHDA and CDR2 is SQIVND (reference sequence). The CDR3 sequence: CASSIPQGAYGYTF. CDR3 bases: TGTGCCAGTAGTATCCCACAGGGGGCCTATGGCTACACCTTC.

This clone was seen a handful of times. CDR3: CASSVQIDVSGPMKNIQYF. The DNA of the CDR3 is TGTGCCAGCAGTGTTCAAATCGATGTCTCAGGACCGATGAAAAACATTCAGTACTTC. V usage is TRBV6-1 and J usage is TRBJ2-4; D gene unclear. This CDR3 contains 19 residues. The germline gives CDR1 MNHNS, CDR2 SASEGT. Trimming removed 4 bases from V and 4 bases from J, with 26 bases in between.

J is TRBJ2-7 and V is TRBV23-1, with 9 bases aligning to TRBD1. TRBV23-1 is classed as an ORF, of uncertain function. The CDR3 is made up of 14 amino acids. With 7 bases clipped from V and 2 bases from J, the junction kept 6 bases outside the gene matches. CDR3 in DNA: TGCGCCAGCACCCCGGGACAGGGAGCCTACGAGCAGTACGTC. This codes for CASTPGQGAYEQYV.

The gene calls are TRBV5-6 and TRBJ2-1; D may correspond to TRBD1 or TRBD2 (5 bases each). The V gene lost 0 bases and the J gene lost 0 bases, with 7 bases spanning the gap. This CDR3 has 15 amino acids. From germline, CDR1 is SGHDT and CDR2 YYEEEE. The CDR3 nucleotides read TGTGCCAGCAGCTTGGTGGGGGTCTCCTACAATGAGCAGTTCTTC. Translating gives CASSLVGVSYNEQFF.

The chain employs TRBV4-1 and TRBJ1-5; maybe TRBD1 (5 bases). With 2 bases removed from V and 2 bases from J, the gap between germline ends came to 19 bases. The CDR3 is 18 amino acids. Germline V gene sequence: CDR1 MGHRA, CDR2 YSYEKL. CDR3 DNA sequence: TGCGCCAGCAGCCAAATCCTTAGAGGGGACGTCGGCAATCAGCCCCAGCATTTT. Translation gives CASSQILRGDVGNQPQHF.

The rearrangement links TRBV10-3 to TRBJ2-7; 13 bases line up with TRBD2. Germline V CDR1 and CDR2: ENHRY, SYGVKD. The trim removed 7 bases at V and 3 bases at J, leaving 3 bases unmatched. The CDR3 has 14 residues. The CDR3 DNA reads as TGTGCCATCACCGGGACTAGCGGGAACTACGAGCAGTACGTC. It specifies CAITGTSGNYEQYV.

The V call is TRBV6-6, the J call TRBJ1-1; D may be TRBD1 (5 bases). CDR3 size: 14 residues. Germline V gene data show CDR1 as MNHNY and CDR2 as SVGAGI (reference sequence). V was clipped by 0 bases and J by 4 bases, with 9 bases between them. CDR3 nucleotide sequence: TGTGCCAGCAGTTACTCTTACGGGGGCACTGAAGCTTTCTTT. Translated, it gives CASSYSYGGTEAFF.

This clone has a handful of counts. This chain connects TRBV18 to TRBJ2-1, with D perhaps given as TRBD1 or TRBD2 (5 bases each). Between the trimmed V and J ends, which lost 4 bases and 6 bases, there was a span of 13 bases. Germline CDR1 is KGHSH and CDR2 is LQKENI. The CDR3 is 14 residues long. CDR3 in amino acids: CASSLVGAANEQFF. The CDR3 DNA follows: TGTGCCAGCTCACTGGTCGGGGCCGCCAATGAGCAGTTCTTC. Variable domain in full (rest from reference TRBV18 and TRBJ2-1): NAGVMQNPRHLVRRRGQEARLRCSPMKGHSHVYWYRQLPEEGLKFMVYLQKENIIDESGMPKERFSAEFPKEGPSILRIQQVVRGDSAAYFCASSLVGAANEQFFGPGTRLTVL.

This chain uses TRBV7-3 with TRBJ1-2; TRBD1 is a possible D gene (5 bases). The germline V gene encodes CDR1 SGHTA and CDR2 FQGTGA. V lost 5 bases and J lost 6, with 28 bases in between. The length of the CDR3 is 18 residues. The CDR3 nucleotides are TGTGCCAGCAGCCCACAGCCGCTGGGGGGGGATGAGTGGAATGGCTACACCTTC. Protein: CASSPQPLGGDEWNGYTF.

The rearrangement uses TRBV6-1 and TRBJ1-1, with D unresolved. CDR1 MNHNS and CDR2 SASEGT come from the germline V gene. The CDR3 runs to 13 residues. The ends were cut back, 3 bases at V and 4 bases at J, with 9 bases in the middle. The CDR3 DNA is TGTGCCAGCAGTGAGACTCGGTTCACTGAAGCTTTCTTT. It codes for CASSETRFTEAFF.

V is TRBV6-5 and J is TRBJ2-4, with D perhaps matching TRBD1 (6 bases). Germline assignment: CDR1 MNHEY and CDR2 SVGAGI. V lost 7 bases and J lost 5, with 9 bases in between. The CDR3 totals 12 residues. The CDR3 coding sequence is TGTGCCAGCACCGGGACACAAAACATTCAGTACTTC. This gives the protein CASTGTQNIQYF.

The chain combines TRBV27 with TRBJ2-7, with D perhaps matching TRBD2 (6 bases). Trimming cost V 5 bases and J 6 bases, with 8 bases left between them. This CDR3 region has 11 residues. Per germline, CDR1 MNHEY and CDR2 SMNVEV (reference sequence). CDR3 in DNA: TGTGCCAGCAGTCTGGGGGGCGAGCAGTACTTC. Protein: CASSLGGEQYF.

The CDR3 loop is CASSQMGQKLRYTF. CDR3 bases: TGTGCCAGCAGCCAAATGGGACAGAAGCTTCGCTACACCTTC. This chain connects TRBV3-1 (or the pseudogene TRBV3-2) to TRBJ1-2, with TRBD1 matching 7 bases. Germline trimming cut 2 bases from V and 9 bases from J; bases unmatched to any gene: 9. Germline CDR1 LGHDT, CDR2 YNNKEL (reference sequence). CDR3 size: 14 residues.

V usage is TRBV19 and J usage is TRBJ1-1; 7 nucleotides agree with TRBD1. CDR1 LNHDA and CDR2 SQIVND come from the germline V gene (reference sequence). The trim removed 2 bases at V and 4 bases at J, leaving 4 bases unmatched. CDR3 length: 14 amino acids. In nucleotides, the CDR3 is TGTGCCAGTAGTATACGACAGGGAAGCACTGAAGCTTTCTTT. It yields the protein CASSIRQGSTEAFF.

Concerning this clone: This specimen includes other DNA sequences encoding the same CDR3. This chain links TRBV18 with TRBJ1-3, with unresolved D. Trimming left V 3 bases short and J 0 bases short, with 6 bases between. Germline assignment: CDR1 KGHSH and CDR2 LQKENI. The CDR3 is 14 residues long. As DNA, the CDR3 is TGTGCCAGCTCACCCCAGAGCTCTGGAAACACCATATATTTT. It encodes CASSPQSSGNTIYF.

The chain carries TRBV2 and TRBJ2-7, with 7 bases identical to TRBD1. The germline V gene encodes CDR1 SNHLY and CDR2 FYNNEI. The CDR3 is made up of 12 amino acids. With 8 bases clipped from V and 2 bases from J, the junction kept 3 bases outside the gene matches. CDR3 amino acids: CASSTGTYEQYF. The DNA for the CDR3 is TGTGCCAGCTCGACAGGGACCTACGAGCAGTACTTC.

CDR3 protein: CASSYSGPGELFF. For the CDR3, the DNA is TGTGCCAGCAGTTACTCGGGCCCCGGGGAGCTGTTTTTT. The chain links TRBV6-5 to TRBJ2-2; D gene ambiguous. V was cut by 0 bases and J by 6 bases, with 5 bases left in between. CDR3 size: 13 residues. The germline V gene has CDR1 MNHEY and CDR2 SVGAGI.

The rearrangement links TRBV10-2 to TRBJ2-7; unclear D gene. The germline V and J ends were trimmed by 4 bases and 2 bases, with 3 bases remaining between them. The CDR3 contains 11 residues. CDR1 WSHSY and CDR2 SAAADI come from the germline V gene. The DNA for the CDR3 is TGCGCCAGCAGTGGTCCCTACGAGCAGTACTTC. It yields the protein CASSGPYEQYF.

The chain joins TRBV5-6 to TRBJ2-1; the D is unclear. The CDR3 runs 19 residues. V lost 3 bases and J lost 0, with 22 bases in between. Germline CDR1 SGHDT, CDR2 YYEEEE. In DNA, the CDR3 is TGTGCCAGCAGCTCCTACCGAACCAGCCTCCGGAGCTCCTACAATGAGCAGTTCTTC. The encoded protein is CASSSYRTSLRSSYNEQFF.

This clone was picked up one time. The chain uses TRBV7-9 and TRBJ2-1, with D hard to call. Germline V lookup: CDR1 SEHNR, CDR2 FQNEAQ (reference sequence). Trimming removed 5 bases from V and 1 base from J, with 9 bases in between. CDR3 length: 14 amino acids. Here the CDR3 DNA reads TGTGCCAGCAGCACAACAGCGTCCTACAATGAGCAGTTCTTC. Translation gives CASSTTASYNEQFF.